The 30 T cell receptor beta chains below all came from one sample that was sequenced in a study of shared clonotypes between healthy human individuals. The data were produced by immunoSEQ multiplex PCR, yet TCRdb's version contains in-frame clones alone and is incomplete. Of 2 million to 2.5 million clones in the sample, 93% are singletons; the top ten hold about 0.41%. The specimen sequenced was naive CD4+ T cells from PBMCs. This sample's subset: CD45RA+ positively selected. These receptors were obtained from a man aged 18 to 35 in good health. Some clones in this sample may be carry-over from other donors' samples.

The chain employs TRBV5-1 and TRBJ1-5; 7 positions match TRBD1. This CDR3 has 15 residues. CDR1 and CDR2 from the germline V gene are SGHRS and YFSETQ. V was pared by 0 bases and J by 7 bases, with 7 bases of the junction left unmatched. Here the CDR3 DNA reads TGCGCCAGCAGCTTGGAAGGAGGGGGCAGGCAGCCCCAGCATTTT. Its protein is CASSLEGGGRQPQHF.

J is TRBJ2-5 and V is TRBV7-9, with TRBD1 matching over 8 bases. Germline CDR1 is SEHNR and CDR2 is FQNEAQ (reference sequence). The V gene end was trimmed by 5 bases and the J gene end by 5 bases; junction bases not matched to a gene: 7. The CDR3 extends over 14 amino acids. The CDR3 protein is CASSKPGGWETQYF. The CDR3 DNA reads TGTGCCAGCAGCAAACCAGGGGGCTGGGAGACCCAGTACTTC.

The CDR3 region has the DNA TGTGCCAGCAGTTTCCTGACAGGTCGAAGCAATCAGCCCCAGCATTTT. Its protein is CASSFLTGRSNQPQHF. The gene calls are TRBV2 and TRBJ1-5; weak D call: TRBD1 (6 bases). The CDR3 runs to 16 residues. Germline V gene sequence: CDR1 SNHLY, CDR2 FYNNEI. V was trimmed by 5 bases and J by 1 base, leaving 15 bases between them.

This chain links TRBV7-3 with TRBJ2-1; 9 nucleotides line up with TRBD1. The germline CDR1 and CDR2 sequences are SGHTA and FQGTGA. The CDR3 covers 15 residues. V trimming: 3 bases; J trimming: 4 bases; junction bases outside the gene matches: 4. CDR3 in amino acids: CASSFTGGLYNEQFF. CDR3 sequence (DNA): TGTGCCAGCAGCTTTACAGGGGGCTTGTACAATGAGCAGTTCTTC. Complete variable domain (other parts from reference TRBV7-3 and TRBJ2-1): GAGVSQTPSNKVTEKGKYVELRCDPISGHTALYWYRQSLGQGPEFLIYFQGTGAADDSGLPNDRFFAVRPEGSVSTLKIQRTERGDSAVYLCASSFTGGLYNEQFFGPGTRLTVL.

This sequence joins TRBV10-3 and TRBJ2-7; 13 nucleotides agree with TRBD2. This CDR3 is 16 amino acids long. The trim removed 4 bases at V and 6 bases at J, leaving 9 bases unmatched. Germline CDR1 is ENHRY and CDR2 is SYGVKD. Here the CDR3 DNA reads TGTGCCATCAGTGTAAGACTAGCGGGAGGTCGGGTCGAGCAGTACTTC. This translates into CAISVRLAGGRVEQYF.

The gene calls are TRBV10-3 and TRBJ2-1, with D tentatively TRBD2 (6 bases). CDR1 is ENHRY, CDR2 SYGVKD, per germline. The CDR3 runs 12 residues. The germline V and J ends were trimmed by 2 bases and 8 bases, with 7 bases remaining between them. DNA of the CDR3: TGTGCCATCAGTGAGACTAGCCATGAGCAGTTCTTC. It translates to CAISETSHEQFF.

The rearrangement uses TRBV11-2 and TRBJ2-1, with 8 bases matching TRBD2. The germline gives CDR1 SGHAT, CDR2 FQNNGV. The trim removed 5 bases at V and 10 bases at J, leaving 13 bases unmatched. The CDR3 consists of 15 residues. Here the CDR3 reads CASSHYRNLAGEQFF. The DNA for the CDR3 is TGTGCCAGCAGCCATTACAGGAATTTAGCGGGGGAGCAGTTCTTC. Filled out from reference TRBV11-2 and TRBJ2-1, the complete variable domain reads EAGVAQSPRYKIIEKRQSVAFWCNPISGHATLYWYQQILGQGPKLLIQFQNNGVVDDSQLPKDRFSAERLKGVDSTLKIQPAKLEDSAVYLCASSHYRNLAGEQFFGPGTRLTVL.

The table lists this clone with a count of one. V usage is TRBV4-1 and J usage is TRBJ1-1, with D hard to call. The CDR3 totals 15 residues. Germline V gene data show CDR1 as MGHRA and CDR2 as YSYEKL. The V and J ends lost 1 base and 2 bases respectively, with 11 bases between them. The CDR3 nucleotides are TGCGCCAGCAGCCAAGTCCGGGCCGATAACACTGAAGCTTTCTTT. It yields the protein CASSQVRADNTEAFF.

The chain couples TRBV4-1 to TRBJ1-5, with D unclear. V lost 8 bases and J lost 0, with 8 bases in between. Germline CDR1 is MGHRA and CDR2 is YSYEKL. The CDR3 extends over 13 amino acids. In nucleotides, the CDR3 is TGCGCCAGCGGCTGGGGTAGCAATCAGCCCCAGCATTTT. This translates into CASGWGSNQPQHF.

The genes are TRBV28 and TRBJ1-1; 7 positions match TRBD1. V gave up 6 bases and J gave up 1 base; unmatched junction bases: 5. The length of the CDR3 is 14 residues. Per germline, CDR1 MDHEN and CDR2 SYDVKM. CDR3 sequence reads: CASSLGQRNTEAFF. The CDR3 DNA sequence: TGTGCCAGCAGCTTGGGACAGAGGAACACTGAAGCTTTCTTT.

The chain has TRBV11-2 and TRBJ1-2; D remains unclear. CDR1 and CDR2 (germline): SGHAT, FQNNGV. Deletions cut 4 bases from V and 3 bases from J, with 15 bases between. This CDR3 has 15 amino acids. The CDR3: CASSSPRRRDYGYTF. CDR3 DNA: TGTGCCAGCAGCTCCCCCCGTCGGAGGGACTATGGCTACACCTTC.

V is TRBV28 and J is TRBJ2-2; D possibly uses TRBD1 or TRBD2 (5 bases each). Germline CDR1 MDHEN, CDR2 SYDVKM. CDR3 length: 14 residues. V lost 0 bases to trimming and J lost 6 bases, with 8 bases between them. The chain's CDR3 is CASSLWGDPGELFF. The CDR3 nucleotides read TGTGCCAGCAGTTTATGGGGGGATCCCGGGGAGCTGTTTTTT.

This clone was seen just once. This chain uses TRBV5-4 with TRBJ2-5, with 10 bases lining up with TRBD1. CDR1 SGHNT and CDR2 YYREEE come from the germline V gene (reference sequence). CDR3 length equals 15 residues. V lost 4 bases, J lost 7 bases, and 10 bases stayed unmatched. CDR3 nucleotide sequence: TGTGCCAGCAGCCCCGGGACAGGGGCGTTTTGGACCCAGTACTTC. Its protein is CASSPGTGAFWTQYF.

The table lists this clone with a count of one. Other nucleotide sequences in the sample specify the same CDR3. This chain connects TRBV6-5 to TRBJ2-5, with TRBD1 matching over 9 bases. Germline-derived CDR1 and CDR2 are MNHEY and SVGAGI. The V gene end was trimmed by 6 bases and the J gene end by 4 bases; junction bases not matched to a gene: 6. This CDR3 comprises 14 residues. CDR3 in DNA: TGTGCCAGCAGCCGACAGGGGGTTGGAGAGACCCAGTACTTC. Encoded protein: CASSRQGVGETQYF.

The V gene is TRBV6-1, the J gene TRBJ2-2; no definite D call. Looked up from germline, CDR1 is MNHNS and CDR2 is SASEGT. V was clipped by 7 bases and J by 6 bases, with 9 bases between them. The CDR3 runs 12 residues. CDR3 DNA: TGTGCCAGCACAAACCTTCCCGGGGAGCTGTTTTTT. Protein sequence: CASTNLPGELFF.

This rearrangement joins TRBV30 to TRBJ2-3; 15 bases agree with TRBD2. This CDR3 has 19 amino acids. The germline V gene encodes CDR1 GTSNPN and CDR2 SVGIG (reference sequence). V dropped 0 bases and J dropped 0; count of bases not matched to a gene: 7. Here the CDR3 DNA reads TGTGCCTGGAGTGTTTTGGGGACTAGCGGGGGGAGAAGCACAGATACGCAGTATTTT. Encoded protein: CAWSVLGTSGGRSTDTQYF.

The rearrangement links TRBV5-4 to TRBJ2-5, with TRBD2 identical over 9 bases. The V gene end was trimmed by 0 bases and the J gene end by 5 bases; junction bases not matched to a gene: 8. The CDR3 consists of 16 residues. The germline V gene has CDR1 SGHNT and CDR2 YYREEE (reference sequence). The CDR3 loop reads CASSLAASGMAETQYF. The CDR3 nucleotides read TGTGCCAGCAGCTTGGCGGCTAGCGGGATGGCGGAGACCCAGTACTTC.

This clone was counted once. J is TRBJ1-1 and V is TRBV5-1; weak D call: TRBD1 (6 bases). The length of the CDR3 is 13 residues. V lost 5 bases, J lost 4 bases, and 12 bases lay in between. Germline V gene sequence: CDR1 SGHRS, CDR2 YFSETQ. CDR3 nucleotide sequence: TGCGCCAGCAGAACAGGGACGGGCACTGAAGCTTTCTTT. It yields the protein CASRTGTGTEAFF.

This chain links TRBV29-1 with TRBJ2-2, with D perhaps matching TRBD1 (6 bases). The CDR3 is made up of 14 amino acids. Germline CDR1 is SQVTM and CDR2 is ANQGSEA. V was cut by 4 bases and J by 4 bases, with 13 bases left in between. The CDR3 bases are TGCAGCGTTGTTACAGGGTCTAGCACCGGGGAGCTGTTTTTT. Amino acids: CSVVTGSSTGELFF.

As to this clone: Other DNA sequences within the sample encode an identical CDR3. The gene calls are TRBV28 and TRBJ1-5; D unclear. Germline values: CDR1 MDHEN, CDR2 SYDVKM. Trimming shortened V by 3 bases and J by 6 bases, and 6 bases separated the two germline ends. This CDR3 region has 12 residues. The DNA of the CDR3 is TGTGCCAGCAGTTTGGCAGTTCAGCCCCAGCATTTT. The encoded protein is CASSLAVQPQHF.

In DNA, the CDR3 is TGTGCCAGCTCACCCGAGACAGGGGTAGGCTATGGCTACACCTTC. Its protein is CASSPETGVGYGYTF. The V gene is TRBV18, the J gene TRBJ1-2; TRBD1 matches 8 bases. Germline CDR1 is KGHSH and CDR2 is LQKENI. With V trimmed by 3 bases and J by 4 bases, 7 bases remained unmatched. CDR3 length equals 15 residues.

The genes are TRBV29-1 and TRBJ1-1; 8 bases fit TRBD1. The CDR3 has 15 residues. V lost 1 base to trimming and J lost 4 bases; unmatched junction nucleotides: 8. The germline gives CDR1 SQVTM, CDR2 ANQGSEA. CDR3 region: CSVEVRTGRGTEAFF. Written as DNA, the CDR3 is TGCAGCGTTGAAGTCCGGACAGGGCGGGGCACTGAAGCTTTCTTT.

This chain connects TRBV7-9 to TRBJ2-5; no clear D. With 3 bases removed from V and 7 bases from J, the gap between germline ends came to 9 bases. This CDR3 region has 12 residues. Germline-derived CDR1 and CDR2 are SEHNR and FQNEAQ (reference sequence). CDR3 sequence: CASSFSPGTQYF. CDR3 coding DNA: TGTGCCAGCAGCTTTAGCCCGGGGACCCAGTACTTC.

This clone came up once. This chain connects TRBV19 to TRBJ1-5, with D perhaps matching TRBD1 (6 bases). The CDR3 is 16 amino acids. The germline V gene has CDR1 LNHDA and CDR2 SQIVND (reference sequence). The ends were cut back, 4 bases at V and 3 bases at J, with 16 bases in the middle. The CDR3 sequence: CASSTQTGPNNQPQHF. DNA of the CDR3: TGTGCCAGTAGTACTCAGACAGGACCTAACAATCAGCCCCAGCATTTT.

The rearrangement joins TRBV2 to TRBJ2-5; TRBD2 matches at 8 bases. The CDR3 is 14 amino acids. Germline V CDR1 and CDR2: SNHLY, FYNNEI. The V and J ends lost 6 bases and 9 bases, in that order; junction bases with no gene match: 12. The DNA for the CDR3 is TGTGCCAGCAGCGTCAGTCGGGGGGGTTGGGCCCAGTACTTC. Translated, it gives CASSVSRGGWAQYF.

The DNA for the CDR3 is TGTGCCAGCAGGCCCACTTCGGACAGGGTTATGGGTCCCCTCCACTTT. This sequence encodes CASRPTSDRVMGPLHF. The chain is built from TRBV27 and TRBJ1-6; TRBD1 agrees at 8 bases. The germline V gene encodes CDR1 MNHEY and CDR2 SMNVEV (reference sequence). J lost 13 bases, V lost 6 bases, and 17 bases had no gene match. The length of the CDR3 is 16 residues.

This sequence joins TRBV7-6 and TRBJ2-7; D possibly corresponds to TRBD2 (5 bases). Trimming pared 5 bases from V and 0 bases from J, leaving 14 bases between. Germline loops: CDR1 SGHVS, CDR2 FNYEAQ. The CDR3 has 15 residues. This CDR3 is CASSPEFGGSYEQYF. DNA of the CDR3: TGTGCCAGCAGCCCAGAATTTGGAGGCTCCTACGAGCAGTACTTC.

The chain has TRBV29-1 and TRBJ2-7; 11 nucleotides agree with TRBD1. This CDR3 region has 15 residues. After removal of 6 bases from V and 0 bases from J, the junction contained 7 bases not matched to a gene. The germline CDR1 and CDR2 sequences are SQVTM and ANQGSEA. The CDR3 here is CSVDSGTGGSYEQYF. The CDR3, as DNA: TGCAGCGTCGACAGCGGGACAGGGGGCTCCTACGAGCAGTACTTC.

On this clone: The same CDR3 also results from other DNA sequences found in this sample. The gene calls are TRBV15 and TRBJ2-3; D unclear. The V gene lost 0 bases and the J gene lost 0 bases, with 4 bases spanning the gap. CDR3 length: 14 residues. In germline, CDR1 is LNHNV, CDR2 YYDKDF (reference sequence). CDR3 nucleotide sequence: TGTGCCACCAGCAGAGAGCCTAGCACAGATACGCAGTATTTT. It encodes CATSREPSTDTQYF.

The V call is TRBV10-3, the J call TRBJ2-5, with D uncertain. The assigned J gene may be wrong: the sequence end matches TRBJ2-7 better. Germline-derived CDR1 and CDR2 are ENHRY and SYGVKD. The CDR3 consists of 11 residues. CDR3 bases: TGTGCCATCAGAAACAACTACGAGCAGTACTTC. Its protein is CAIRNNYEQYF.